This T cell receptor beta chain is drawn from a study of blood T cell repertoires in COVID-19. The germline CDR1 and CDR2 sequences are SGHAT and FQNNGV. This CDR3 contains 18 residues. V gave up 5 bases and J gave up 1 base; unmatched junction bases: 15. Profiled with immunoSEQ multiplex PCR; TCRdb holds only in-frame clones, not every one. The top ten clones hold 3.6% of a sample with under 250,000 clones, 83% of them seen once. Sequenced: PBMCs or T cells enriched from blood (not recorded which). The chain couples TRBV11-2 to TRBJ1-1; TRBD1 matches 8 bases. The sequence was obtained from a woman between 40 and 55 years old who had been exposed to COVID-19. CDR3 protein: CASSPDRRDRIPNTEAFF. The CDR3 DNA sequence: TGTGCCAGCAGCCCAGACCGCCGGGACAGGATACCGAACACTGAAGCTTTCTTT.